This T cell receptor beta chain was found in a study of regulatory T cells in long-lasting Graves disease. Overall study: Freshly diagnosed Graves' patients had used antithyroid drugs for under 3 months.

Time point noted: newly diagnosed GD, antithyroid drugs for less than 3 months. Scientists built the TCR library using RNA that was extracted from PBMCs. Through Arm-PCR of CDR3 regions and iRepertoire HTBI primers, TCR beta libraries were built. Original methodology: The study identified under 80 TRBV and approximately 13 TRBJ segments across samples. TCRdb processed the multiplex PCR reads anew with MiXCR; each CDR3 protein has one entry. None of the V and J calls come from the authors' own analysis; TCRdb made them. The data show roughly 320,000 distinct CDR3 sequences, 15% to 20% seen once. The CDR3 runs 15 residues. Germline V gene sequence: CDR1 MNHEY, CDR2 SMNVEV (reference sequence). Between the trimmed V and J ends, which lost 1 base and 7 bases, there was a span of 13 bases. The same specimen was also included in a second study, on T cells in Graves' hyperthyroidism and ophthalmopathy. That study adds: Blood also showed most of the thyroid clonotypes that were expanded above 0.001.

The V gene is TRBV27, the J gene TRBJ1-4, with D perhaps TRBD1 (6 bases). The starting material was peripheral blood mononuclear cells (PBMCs), obtained at new diagnosis, from a patient treated with antithyroid drugs. This receptor was identified in a middle-aged man with Graves disease. DNA for the CDR3: TGTGCCAGCAGTTTATACGCGGGGGCGGGTGAAAAACTGTTTTTT. It is translated as CASSLYAGAGEKLFF.